A selection of T cell receptor beta chains follows, all from one sample in a study of shared clonotypes between healthy human individuals. Clones were sequenced by immunoSEQ multiplex PCR, and TCRdb holds only the in-frame ones, with some missing. The sample has about 640,000 clones, about two thirds seen once; the top ten hold 1.5% to 2%. Sequencing used memory CD4+ T cells sorted from blood. The receptors shown here come from a woman aged 25 to 45 in good health. Both conserved end residues are part of each CDR3. The D gene is left open where the match is weak. Rows give clone size only sometimes, using once, few, many, or a class for an expanded clone.

abundance,v_gene,d_gene,j_gene,CDR3nt,CDR3aa
.,TRBV25-1,TRBD2,TRBJ2-1,TGTGCCAGCAGTGATTGGACTAGCGGGTTCGCCTACAATGAGCAGTTCTTC,CASSDWTSGFAYNEQFF
.,TRBV18,.,TRBJ2-5,TGTGCCAGCTCACCACCGACTCTTCAAGAGACCCAGTACTTC,CASSPPTLQETQYF
.,TRBV7-8,TRBD2,TRBJ2-1,TGTGCCAGCAGCTTGGGCCGTGGAGCGGGAGTTTATAATGAGCAGTTCTTC,CASSLGRGAGVYNEQFF
.,TRBV7-2,TRBD2,TRBJ2-1,TGTGCCAGCAGTCCCTCTGTGTTAGCGGGAGGGCGGCAGTTCTTC,CASSPSVLAGGRQFF
few,TRBV2,.,TRBJ2-7,TGTGCCAGCAGTGCAAAGTTAGGTTGGACCAACGCCTACGAGCAGTACTTC,CASSAKLGWTNAYEQYF
.,TRBV18,.,TRBJ1-5,TGTGCCAGCTCACCATACAGGGCAAGCAATCAGCCCCAGCATTTT,CASSPYRASNQPQHF
.,TRBV10-3,.,TRBJ2-1,TGTGCCATCAGCCAGTCCAGCTCCTACAATGAGCAGTTCTTC,CAISQSSSYNEQFF
.,TRBV5-8,.,TRBJ2-7,TGTGCCAGCAGCGGGAGGAGGGGCTACGAGCAGTACTTC,CASSGRRGYEQYF
few,TRBV5-4,.,TRBJ1-2,TGTGCCAGCAGCTTGGCGTGGGCCGGGAGTACCTTC,CASSLAWAGSTF
.,TRBV10-3,TRBD1,TRBJ1-1,TGTGCCACCCAAACAGGGGCTATCAACACTGAAGCTTTCTTT,CATQTGAINTEAFF
.,TRBV7-3,TRBD1,TRBJ1-5,TGTGCCAGCAGCTTAGGACAGGGGGACCAGCCCCAGCATTTT,CASSLGQGDQPQHF
.,TRBV18,.,TRBJ2-2,TGTGCCAGCTCACTATGGTCTCGGGGTAACGCCGGGGAGCTGTTTTTT,CASSLWSRGNAGELFF
.,TRBV5-5,.,TRBJ1-5,TGTGCCAGCAGCCACGATGGGGGTCCGTGGGGCAATCAGCCCCAGCATTTT,CASSHDGGPWGNQPQHF
.,TRBV28,TRBD1,TRBJ1-4,TGTGCCAGCAGAAACGCAGGGGGCACTAATGAAAAACTGTTTTTT,CASRNAGGTNEKLFF
.,TRBV5-8,.,TRBJ2-7,TGTGCCAGCAGACAGATCTACGAGCAGTACTTC,CASRQIYEQYF
few,TRBV28,TRBD1,TRBJ2-7,TGTGCCAGCACCGGGACAGACTCCTACGAGCAGTACTTC,CASTGTDSYEQYF
.,TRBV7-9,TRBD2,TRBJ2-3,TGTGCCAGCAGCTTAGCGCCTAGCGGGAGGCAGAGAACAGATACGCAGTATTTT,CASSLAPSGRQRTDTQYF
once,TRBV6-5,.,TRBJ1-4,TGTGCCAGCAGGCCGGGGTCAAATGAAAAACTGTTTTTT,CASRPGSNEKLFF
.,TRBV7-6,TRBD1,TRBJ2-2,TGTGCCAGCAGGCGGGACAGGGACACCGGGGAGCTGTTTTTT,CASRRDRDTGELFF
.,TRBV6-6,TRBD2,TRBJ2-7,TGTGCCAGCAGCCCCTGGACTAGCCAAACCTACGAGCAGTACTTC,CASSPWTSQTYEQYF